This record concerns one T cell receptor beta chain sequence. Its specificity is not known. TCRdb's table, derived via immunoSEQ multiplex PCR, lists solely in-frame clones and lacks some. The sample has 55,000 to 85,000 clones, around 84% seen once; the top ten hold approximately 9.8%. The data derive from a study of T cell responses to AZD1222 COVID-19 vaccine. Study context: It was second doses at about 4 or about 12 weeks that were pooled. Notes on the study in general: The study found vaccine-associated CD4 TCRs spanning spike, dominant at 160-218 and 743-854. Clonal diversity was possibly underestimated, and the donors were mostly white British, with more females. Researchers took repertoire samples only after the peak T cell response had come.

CDR3 length: 13 residues. V lost 3 bases to trimming and J lost 7 bases, with 13 bases between them. CDR1 and CDR2 from the germline V gene are SGHNT and YYREEE (reference sequence). This sequence originates from an adult in good health. Here the sequenced sample was peripheral blood, taken on day 0 of AZD1222 vaccination. The rearrangement uses TRBV5-4 and TRBJ1-1, with D hard to call. CDR3 sequence reads: CASSYPRGDEAFF. For the CDR3, the DNA is TGTGCCAGCAGCTACCCACGGGGAGATGAAGCTTTCTTT.